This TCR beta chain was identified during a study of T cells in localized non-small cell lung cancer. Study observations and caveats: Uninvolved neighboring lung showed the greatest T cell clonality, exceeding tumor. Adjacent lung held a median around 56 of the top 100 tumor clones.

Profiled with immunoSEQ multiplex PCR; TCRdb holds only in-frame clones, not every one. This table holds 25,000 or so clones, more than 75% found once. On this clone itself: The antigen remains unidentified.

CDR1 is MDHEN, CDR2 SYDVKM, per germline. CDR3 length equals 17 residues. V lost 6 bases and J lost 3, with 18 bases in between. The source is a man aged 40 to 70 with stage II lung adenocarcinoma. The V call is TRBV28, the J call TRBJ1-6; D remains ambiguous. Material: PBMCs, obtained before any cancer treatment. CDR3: CASSTRSGAFYNSPLHF. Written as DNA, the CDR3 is TGTGCCAGCAGCACTCGGTCAGGAGCATTCTATAATTCACCCCTCCACTTT.